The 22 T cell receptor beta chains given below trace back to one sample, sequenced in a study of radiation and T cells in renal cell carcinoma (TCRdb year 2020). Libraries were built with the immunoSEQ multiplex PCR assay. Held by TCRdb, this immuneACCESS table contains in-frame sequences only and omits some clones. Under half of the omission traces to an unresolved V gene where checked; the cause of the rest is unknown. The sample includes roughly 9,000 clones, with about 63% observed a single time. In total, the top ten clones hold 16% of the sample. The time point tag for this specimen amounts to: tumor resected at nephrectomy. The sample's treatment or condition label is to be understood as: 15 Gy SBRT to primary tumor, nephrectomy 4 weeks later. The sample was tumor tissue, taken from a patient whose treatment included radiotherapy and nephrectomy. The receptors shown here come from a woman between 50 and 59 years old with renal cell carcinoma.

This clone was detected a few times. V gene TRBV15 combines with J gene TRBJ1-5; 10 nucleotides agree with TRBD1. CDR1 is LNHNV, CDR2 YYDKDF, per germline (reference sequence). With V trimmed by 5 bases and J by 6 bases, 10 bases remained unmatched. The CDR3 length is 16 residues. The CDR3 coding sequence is TGTGCCACCAGCGGGACAACGACAGGGGGCCGTCAGCCCCAGCATTTT. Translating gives CATSGTTTGGRQPQHF.

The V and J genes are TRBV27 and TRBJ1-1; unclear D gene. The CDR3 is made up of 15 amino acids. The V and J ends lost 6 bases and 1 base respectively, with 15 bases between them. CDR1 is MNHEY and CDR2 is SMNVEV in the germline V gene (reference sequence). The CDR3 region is CASSKATEPNTEAFF. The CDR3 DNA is TGTGCCAGCAGCAAAGCGACGGAACCGAACACTGAAGCTTTCTTT.

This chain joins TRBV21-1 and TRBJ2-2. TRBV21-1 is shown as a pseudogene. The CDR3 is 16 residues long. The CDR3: CASSVRSGPGPGELFF. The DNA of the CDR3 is TGTGCCAGCAGCGTAAGGTCGGGCCCCGGACCCGGGGAGCTGTTTTTT.

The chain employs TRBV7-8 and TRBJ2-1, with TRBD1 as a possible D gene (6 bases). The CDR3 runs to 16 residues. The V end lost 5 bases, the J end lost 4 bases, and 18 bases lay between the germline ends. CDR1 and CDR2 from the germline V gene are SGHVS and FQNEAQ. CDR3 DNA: TGTGCCAGCAGCCGGGGCTGGAGACAGGTATACAATGAGCAGTTCTTC. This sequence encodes CASSRGWRQVYNEQFF.

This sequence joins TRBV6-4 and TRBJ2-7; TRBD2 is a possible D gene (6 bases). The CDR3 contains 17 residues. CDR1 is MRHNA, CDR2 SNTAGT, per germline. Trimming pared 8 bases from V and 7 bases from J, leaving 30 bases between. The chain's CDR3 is CASPSGRQPRRDFEQYF. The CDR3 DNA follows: TGTGCCAGCCCCTCGGGACGGCAACCTCGGAGGGATTTTGAGCAGTACTTC.

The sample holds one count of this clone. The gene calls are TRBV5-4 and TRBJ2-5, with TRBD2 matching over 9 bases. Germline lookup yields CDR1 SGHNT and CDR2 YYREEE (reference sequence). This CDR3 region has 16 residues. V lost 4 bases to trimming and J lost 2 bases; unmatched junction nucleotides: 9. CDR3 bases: TGTGCCAGCAGCCCCTGGGGTAGCGGGGGACAAGAGACCCAGTACTTC. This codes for CASSPWGSGGQETQYF.

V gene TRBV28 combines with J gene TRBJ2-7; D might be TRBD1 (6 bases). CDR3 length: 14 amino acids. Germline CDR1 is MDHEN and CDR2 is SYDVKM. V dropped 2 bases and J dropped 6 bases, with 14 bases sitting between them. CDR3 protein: CASSLRRGWFEQYF. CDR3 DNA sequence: TGTGCCAGCAGTTTACGCAGGGGTTGGTTCGAGCAGTACTTC. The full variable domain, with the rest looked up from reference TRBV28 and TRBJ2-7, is DVKVTQSSRYLVKRTGEKVFLECVQDMDHENMFWYRQDPGLGLRLIYFSYDVKMKEKGDIPEGYSVSREKKERFSLILESASTNQTSMYLCASSLRRGWFEQYFGPGTRLTVT.

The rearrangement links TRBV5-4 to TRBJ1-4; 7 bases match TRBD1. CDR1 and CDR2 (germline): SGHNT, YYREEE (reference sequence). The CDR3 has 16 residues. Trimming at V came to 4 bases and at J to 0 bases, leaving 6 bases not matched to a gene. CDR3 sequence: CASSQNRGSTNEKLFF. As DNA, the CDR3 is TGTGCCAGCAGCCAAAACAGGGGCTCAACTAATGAAAAACTGTTTTTT.

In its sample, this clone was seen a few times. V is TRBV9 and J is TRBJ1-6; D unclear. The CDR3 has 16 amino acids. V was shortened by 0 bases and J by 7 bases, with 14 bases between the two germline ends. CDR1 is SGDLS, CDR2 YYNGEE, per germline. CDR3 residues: CASSVAPSPGNSPLHF. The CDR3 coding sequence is TGTGCCAGCAGCGTAGCCCCCTCCCCGGGAAATTCACCCCTCCACTTT. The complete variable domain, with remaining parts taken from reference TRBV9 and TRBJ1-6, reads DSGVTQTPKHLITATGQRVTLRCSPRSGDLSVYWYQQSLDQGLQFLIQYYNGEERAKGNILERFSAQQFPDLHSELNLSSLELGDSALYFCASSVAPSPGNSPLHFGNGTRLTVT.

Written as DNA, the CDR3 is TGTGCCGCAGGGCTAGCGGGGGCTCTGGGGACCCAGTACTTC. Encoded protein: CAAGLAGALGTQYF. This chain joins TRBV6-5 and TRBJ2-5, with TRBD2 matching over 10 bases. Germline CDR1 and CDR2: MNHEY and SVGAGI. The CDR3 is 14 amino acids. V trimming: 11 bases; J trimming: 7 bases; junction bases outside the gene matches: 13.

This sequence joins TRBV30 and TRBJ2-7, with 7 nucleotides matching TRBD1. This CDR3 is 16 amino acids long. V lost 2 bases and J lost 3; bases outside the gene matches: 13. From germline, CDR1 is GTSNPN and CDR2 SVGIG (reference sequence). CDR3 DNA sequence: TGTGCCTGGAGTCACACGACAGGGAAGATGGTCTACGAGCAGTACTTC. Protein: CAWSHTTGKMVYEQYF. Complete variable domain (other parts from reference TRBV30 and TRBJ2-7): SQTIHQWPATLVQPVGSPLSLECTVEGTSNPNLYWYRQAAGRGLQLLFYSVGIGQISSEVPQNLSASRPQDRQFILSSKKLLLSDSGFYLCAWSHTTGKMVYEQYFGPGTRLTVT.

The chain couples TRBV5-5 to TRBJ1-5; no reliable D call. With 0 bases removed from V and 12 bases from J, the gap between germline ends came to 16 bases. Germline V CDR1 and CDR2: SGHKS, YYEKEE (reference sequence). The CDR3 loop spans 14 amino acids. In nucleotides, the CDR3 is TGTGCCAGCAGCTTGGACTTGGCGGACTATATCCAGCATTTT. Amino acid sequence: CASSLDLADYIQHF.

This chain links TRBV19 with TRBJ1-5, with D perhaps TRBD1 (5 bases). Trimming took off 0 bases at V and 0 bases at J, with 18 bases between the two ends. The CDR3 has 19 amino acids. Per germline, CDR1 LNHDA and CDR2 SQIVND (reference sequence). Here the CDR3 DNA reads TGTGCCAGTAGTATAGAACCCTACGGGACGGCAGATAGCAATCAGCCCCAGCATTTT. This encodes CASSIEPYGTADSNQPQHF.

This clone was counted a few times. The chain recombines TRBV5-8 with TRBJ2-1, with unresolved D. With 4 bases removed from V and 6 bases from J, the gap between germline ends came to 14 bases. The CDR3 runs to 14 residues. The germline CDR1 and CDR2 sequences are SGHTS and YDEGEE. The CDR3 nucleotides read TGTGCCAGCAGCCGACTTTACTTCGGCAATGAGCAGTTCTTC. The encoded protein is CASSRLYFGNEQFF.

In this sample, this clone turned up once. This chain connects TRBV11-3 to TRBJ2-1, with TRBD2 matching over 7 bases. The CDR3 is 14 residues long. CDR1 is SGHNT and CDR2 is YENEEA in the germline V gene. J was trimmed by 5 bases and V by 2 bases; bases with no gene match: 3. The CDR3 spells CASSLRGTNNEQFF. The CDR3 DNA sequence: TGTGCCAGCAGCTTACGGGGGACTAACAATGAGCAGTTCTTC.

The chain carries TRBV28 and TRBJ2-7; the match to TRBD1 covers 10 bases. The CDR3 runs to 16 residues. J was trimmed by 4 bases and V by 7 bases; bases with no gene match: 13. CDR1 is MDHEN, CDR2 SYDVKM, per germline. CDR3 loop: CASITHQGQGIYEQYF. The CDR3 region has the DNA TGTGCCAGCATCACTCACCAGGGACAGGGGATTTACGAGCAGTACTTC.

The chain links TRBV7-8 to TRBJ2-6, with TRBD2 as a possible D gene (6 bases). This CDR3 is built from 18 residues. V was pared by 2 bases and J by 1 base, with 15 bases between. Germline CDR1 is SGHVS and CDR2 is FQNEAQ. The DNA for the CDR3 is TGTGCCAGCAGCTTAAGGGGACTGGACTTATCTGGGGCCAACGTCCTGACTTTC. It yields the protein CASSLRGLDLSGANVLTF. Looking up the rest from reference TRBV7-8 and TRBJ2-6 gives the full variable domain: GAGVSQSPRYKVAKRGQDVALRCDPISGHVSLFWYQQALGQGPEFLTYFQNEAQLDKSGLPSDRFFAERPEGSVSTLKIQRTQQEDSAVYLCASSLRGLDLSGANVLTFGAGSRLTVL.

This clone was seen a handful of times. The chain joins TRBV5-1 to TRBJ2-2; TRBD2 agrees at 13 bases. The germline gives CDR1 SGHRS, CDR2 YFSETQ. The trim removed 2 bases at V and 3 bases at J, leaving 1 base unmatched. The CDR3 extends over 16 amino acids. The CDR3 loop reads CASSLGLAGDTGELFF. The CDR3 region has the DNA TGCGCCAGCAGCTTAGGACTAGCGGGAGACACCGGGGAGCTGTTTTTT.

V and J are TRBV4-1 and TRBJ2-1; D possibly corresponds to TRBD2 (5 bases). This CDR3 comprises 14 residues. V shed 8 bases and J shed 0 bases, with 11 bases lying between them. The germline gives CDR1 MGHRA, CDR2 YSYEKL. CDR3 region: CASQRESSYNEQFF. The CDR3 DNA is TGCGCCAGCCAAAGGGAGAGCTCCTACAATGAGCAGTTCTTC.

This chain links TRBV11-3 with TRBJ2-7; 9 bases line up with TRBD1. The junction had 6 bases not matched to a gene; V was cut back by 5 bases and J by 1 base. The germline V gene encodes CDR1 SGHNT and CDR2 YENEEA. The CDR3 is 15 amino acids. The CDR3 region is CASSPGQGMSYEQYF. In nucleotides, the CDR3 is TGTGCCAGCAGCCCGGGACAGGGTATGTCCTACGAGCAGTACTTC.

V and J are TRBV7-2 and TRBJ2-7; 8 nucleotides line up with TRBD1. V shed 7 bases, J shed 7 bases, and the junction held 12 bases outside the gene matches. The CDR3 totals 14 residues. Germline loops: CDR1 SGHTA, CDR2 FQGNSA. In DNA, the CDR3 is TGTGCCAGCACCCTACCGGACAGGGTGTCTGAGCAGTACTTC. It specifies CASTLPDRVSEQYF.

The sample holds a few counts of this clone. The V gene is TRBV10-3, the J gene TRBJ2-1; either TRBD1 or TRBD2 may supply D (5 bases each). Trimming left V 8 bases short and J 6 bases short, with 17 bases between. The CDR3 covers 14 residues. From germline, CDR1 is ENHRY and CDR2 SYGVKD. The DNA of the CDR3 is TGTGCCATCGGTATACAGGCAGGACTCAATGAGCAGTTCTTC. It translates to CAIGIQAGLNEQFF.